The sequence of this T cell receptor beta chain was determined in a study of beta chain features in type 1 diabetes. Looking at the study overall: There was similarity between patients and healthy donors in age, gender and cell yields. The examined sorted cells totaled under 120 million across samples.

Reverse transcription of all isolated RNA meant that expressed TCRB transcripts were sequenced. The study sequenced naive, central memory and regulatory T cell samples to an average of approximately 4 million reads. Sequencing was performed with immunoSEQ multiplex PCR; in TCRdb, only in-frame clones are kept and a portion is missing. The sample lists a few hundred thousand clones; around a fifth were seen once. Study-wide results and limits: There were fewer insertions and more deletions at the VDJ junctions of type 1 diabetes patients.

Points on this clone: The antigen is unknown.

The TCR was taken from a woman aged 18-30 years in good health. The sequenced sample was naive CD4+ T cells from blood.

The DNA of the CDR3 is TGTGCCAGCAGCTTCTCTCGGGAGTATAACATTCAGTACTTC. Residues: CASSFSREYNIQYF. The genes are TRBV5-4 and TRBJ2-4, with D possibly TRBD2 on 6 matching bases. The ends were cut back, 2 bases at V and 7 bases at J, with 13 bases in the middle. In germline, CDR1 is SGHNT, CDR2 YYREEE (reference sequence). The CDR3 is 14 residues long.